This TCR beta chain was documented in a study of cytomegalovirus exposure and HLA in healthy donors. About the research overall: Roughly 85 million unique TCRs from HLA-typed donors were held in an early release of data.

The study's findings and limits: Association of around 17,000 TCR beta sequences with HLA alleles was found at 0.05 false discovery rate in a later analysis. An analysis that came later showed most CMV-associated TCR beta chains appearing HLA-restricted.

A word on this clone: Its matching antigen is unknown.

CDR3 size: 14 residues. The V end lost 3 bases, the J end lost 4 bases, and 9 bases lay between the germline ends. Germline V gene lookup returns CDR1 LGHNA and CDR2 YSLEER. A multiplex PCR was run with 60 Vbeta primers and 13 Jbeta primers. Measured with immunoSEQ multiplex PCR; TCRdb has only the in-frame clones, and not every one. The table records about 200,000 clones, about 79% of them present only once. Sequenced material: PBMCs. This chain connects TRBV4-3 to TRBJ2-2; D gene unclear. This sequence was found in a male donor in good health and CMV-seronegative. The CDR3 sequence is CASSHQAFTGELFF. The DNA for the CDR3 is TGCGCCAGCAGCCACCAAGCCTTCACCGGGGAGCTGTTTTTT.